This T cell receptor (beta chain) was profiled in a study of human CD8 memory T cell subsets. Concerning this clonotype: Its antigen is undetermined.

The authors enriched total CD8+ T cells by negative magnetic separation. The authors obtained RNA from duplicate vials, each holding about 150,000 sorted CD8+ T cells, for every subset. This CDR3 comprises 23 residues. CDR1 is SEHNR, CDR2 FQNEAQ, per germline (reference sequence). Libraries of TCR beta chains were produced by 5' RACE (UMI-labeled). Original processing methods: Every library of TCR beta sequences contained functional CDR3 beta clonotypes numbering between roughly 3,000 and 20,000. TCRdb re-called the 5' RACE reads; one entry per CDR3 protein, DNA not given. The V and J calls and clone size are TCRdb's, not the authors'. The specimen's table records 10,000 to 12,000 distinct CDR3 sequences. Study conclusions and caveats: In the comparison of repertoires, stem-like memory and precursor exhausted T cells overlapped only minimally.

Sequenced sample: CD8+ T cells from PBMCs. This chain links TRBV7-9 with TRBJ2-2; the TRBD2 assignment by TCRdb is unverifiable without DNA. The source of this sequence is a human donor in good health. The CDR3 here is CASRPAGTQKSHQTSGLPGELFF.